This TCR beta chain was identified during a study of cytomegalovirus exposure and HLA in healthy donors. PCR employed 60 Vbeta and 13 Jbeta primers. Sequenced by immunoSEQ multiplex PCR; TCRdb stores in-frame clones only, minus some. The repertoire holds about 110,000 clones, more than 75% seen once, with more than 1.5% in the top ten. There are 14 residues in the CDR3. Germline V gene sequence: CDR1 MNHEY, CDR2 SVGAGI. V trimming: 0 bases; J trimming: 5 bases; junction bases outside the gene matches: 3. In regard to this clone: Additional DNA sequences in this sample encode the identical CDR3.

Sequences were obtained from PBMCs. The receptor was derived from a man aged 35 to 55 in good health and CMV-seronegative. The chain has TRBV6-5 and TRBJ1-2; 7 nucleotides align to TRBD1. The CDR3, as DNA: TGTGCCAGCAGTTACTCGAGGGGGCCGTATGGCTACACCTTC. It is translated as CASSYSRGPYGYTF.